The text below deals with one T cell receptor beta chain. Sequencing used immunoSEQ multiplex PCR; TCRdb keeps in-frame clones, though not all of them. The sample holds 160,000 or so clones, approximately 82% seen once. This entry comes from a study of blood T cell repertoires in COVID-19. The overall study: The cDNA or gDNA used as material had been derived from T cells, B-cell-depleted T cells, or PBMCs.

This CDR3 is built from 13 residues. In germline, CDR1 is SGHTS, CDR2 YDEGEE. The V end lost 3 bases, the J end lost 9 bases, and 16 bases lay between the germline ends. Specimen: peripheral blood. The source is a woman in her 50s with acute or convalescent COVID-19. The chain recombines TRBV5-8 with TRBJ2-7, with D tentatively TRBD1 (6 bases). The CDR3 nucleotides read TGTGCCAGCAGCTGGGGGCAGGGATCGGCGCAGTACTTC. Translated: CASSWGQGSAQYF.